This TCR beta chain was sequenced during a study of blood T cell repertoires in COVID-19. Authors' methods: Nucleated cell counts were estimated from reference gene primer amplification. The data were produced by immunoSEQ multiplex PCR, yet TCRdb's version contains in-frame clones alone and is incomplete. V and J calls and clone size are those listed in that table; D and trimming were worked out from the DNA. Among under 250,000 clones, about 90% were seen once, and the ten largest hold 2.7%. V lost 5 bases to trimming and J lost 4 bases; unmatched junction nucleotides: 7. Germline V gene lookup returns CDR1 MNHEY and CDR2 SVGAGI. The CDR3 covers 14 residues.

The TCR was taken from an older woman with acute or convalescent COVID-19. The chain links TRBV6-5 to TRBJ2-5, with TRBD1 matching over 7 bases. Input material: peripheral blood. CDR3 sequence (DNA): TGTGCCAGCAGTCCGACAGGGCGGCGAGAGACCCAGTACTTC. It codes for CASSPTGRRETQYF.